Each of the 9 T cell receptor beta chains below was sequenced from the same sample in a study of blood T cells in healthy people across ages. Using a J-beta primer mix together with a sample-barcoded 5' primer, a second PCR was run for about 7 to 12 cycles. In TCRdb, the 5' RACE reads were re-called with MiXCR into one record per CDR3 protein. The sample yields some 640,000 distinct CDR3 sequences, roughly 30% seen once. Sequencing was carried out using blood. These receptors all stem from a woman older than 75 in good health.

In the case of this clonotype: This could be a read error, since a much larger clone is one nucleotide away. V gene TRBV11-2 combines with J gene TRBJ1-2, with a possible D match to TRBD1 (5 bases). CDR1 is SGHAT and CDR2 is FQNNGV in the germline V gene. The CDR3 length is 14 residues. The CDR3 loop reads CSSTSGQGFYGYTF. The CDR3 nucleotides read TGTTCCAGCACCTCGGGCCAGGGCTTCTATGGCTACACCTTC.

This clonotype was seen repeatedly, ten times or more. The chain recombines TRBV4-2 with TRBJ2-1; 10 bases are a match to TRBD2. The germline V gene has CDR1 LGHNA and CDR2 YNFKEQ. The CDR3 covers 17 residues. V dropped 0 bases and J dropped 5; count of bases not matched to a gene: 7. Written as DNA, the CDR3 is TGTGCCAGCAGCCAAGAAGGAGCGGGGGGGCCCCACAATGAGCAGTTCTTC. This gives the protein CASSQEGAGGPHNEQFF.

This clonotype was found many times. The rearrangement links TRBV20-1 to TRBJ2-3; 8 bases match TRBD2. V trimming: 3 bases; J trimming: 6 bases; junction bases outside the gene matches: 11. Germline V gene lookup returns CDR1 DFQATT and CDR2 SNEGSKA (reference sequence). The CDR3 spans 15 residues. The CDR3: CSARGSGGRADTQYF. DNA of the CDR3: TGCAGTGCTAGGGGTTCGGGGGGGCGAGCGGATACGCAGTATTTT.

This clonotype was counted many times. CDR3 DNA sequence: TGCAGCGTTCGAGTAACGAACACCGGGGAGCTGTTTTTT. As protein: CSVRVTNTGELFF. The chain recombines TRBV29-1 with TRBJ2-2; no clear D. The germline V and J ends were trimmed by 5 bases and 0 bases, with 7 bases remaining between them. This CDR3 region has 13 residues. Germline values: CDR1 SQVTM, CDR2 ANQGSEA.

This clonotype was found many times. With a much larger clone just one base away, this may be a read error. The chain uses TRBV29-1 and TRBJ2-3, with TRBD2 as a possible D gene (5 bases). The CDR3 extends over 13 amino acids. The V gene's germline CDR1 is SQVTM and CDR2 ANQGSEA. V was trimmed by 4 bases and J by 6 bases, leaving 14 bases between them. CDR3 loop: CSVGNTRWDTQYF. The CDR3 DNA follows: TGCAGCGTTGGAAATACTAGGTGGGATACGCAGTATTTT.

Many counts were recorded for this clonotype. This chain joins TRBV28 and TRBJ2-3, with D tentatively TRBD1 (5 bases). Germline-derived CDR1 and CDR2 are MDHEN and SYDVKM. CDR3 size: 15 residues. The V end was cut by 5 bases, the J end by 0 bases, with 12 bases between. The CDR3: CASSMTAGSTDTQYF. DNA of the CDR3: TGTGCCAGCAGTATGACAGCAGGGAGCACAGATACGCAGTATTTT.

At least ten counts were recorded for this clonotype. The chain carries TRBV5-5 and TRBJ1-2, with 8 bases that match TRBD1. Germline CDR1 and CDR2: SGHKS and YYEKEE (reference sequence). The CDR3 is 13 amino acids. V lost 2 bases, J lost 6 bases, and 3 bases stayed unmatched. The CDR3 sequence: CASSLTGGHGYTF. The CDR3, as DNA: TGTGCCAGCAGCTTAACAGGGGGTCATGGCTACACCTTC.

Points on this clonotype: At one end the junction does not follow the germline gene, possibly because of a read error. The chain couples TRBV11-2 to TRBJ2-3; D is perhaps TRBD2 (6 bases). Germline CDR1 reads SGHAT; CDR2 reads FQNNGV. This CDR3 has 15 residues. The CDR3 loop reads CASSFEAGGGDAQYF. The CDR3 DNA reads as TGTGCCAGCAGCTTCGAAGCGGGCGGAGGAGATGCGCAGTATTTT.

This clonotype came up many times. This chain connects TRBV11-2 to TRBJ2-3; TRBD1 might be the D (5 bases). The CDR3 runs to 13 residues. CDR1 and CDR2 (germline): SGHAT, FQNNGV. With 5 bases removed from V and 1 base from J, the gap between germline ends came to 7 bases. CDR3 protein: CASSTQGTDTQYF. The CDR3 coding sequence is TGTGCCAGCAGCACACAGGGCACAGATACGCAGTATTTT.